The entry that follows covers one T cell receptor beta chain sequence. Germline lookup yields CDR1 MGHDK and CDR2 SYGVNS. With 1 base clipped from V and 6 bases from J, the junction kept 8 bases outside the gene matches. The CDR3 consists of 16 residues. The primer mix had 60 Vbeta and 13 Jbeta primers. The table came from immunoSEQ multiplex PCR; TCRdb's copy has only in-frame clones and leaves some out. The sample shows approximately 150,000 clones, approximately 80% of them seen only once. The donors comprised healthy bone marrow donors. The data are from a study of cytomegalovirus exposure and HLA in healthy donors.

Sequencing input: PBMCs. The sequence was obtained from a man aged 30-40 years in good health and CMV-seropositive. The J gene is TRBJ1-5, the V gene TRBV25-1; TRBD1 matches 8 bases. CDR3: CASSESTGGVSQPQHF. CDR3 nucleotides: TGTGCCAGCAGTGAATCCACAGGGGGGGTCAGTCAGCCCCAGCATTTT.